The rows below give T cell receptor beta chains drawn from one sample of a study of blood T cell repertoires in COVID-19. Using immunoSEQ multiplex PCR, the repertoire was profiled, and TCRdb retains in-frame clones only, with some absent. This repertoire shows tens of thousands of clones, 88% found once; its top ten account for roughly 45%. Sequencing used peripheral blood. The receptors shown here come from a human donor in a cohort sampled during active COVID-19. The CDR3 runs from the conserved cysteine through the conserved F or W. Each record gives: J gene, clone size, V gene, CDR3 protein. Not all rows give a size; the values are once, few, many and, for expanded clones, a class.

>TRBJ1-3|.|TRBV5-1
CASSPRPSGDRGNTIYF
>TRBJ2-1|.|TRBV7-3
CASSPSSYNEQFF
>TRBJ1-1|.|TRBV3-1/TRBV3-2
CASSHEFGTGNTEAFF
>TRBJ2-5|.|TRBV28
CASSFLLGVLRETQYF
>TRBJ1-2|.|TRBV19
CASSKAGVSNYGYTF
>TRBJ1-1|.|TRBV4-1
CASSHGQAETEAFF
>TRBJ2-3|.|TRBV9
CASSVAGGGLSTDTQYF
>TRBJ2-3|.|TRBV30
CAWCRRRRGADTQYF
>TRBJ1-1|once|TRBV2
CASTRGTGGLNTEAFF
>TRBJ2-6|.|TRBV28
CASIPNMGQGSSSSGANVLTF
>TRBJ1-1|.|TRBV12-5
CASGPGGRAAFF
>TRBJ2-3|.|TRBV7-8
CASSFGGSTDTQYF
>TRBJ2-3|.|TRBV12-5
CASGLAAPGGSTDTQYF
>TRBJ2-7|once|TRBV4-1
CASSQGLSSYEQYF
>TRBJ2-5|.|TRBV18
CASSPPGAQQETQYF
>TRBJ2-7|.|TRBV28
CASSLTRTVSSYEQYF
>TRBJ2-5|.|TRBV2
CASSEGLAGGGGETQYF
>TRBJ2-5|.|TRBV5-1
CASSFTSGETQYF
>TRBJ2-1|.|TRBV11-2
CASSQGALSYNEQFF
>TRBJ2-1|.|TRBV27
CASKRGQGQYNEQFF
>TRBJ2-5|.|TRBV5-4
CASSLGGGASETQYF